Reported below is one T cell receptor beta chain. The antigen is unknown. This sequence may be a read error, since a much larger clone differs from it by one base. Axillary draining lymph nodes of breast cancer patients supplied the node samples. The sample belongs to a study of breast tumors, draining lymph nodes, adjacent tissues. Points from the study as a whole: Tumor repertoires ranked between lymph nodes and nontumor tissue in diversity, with V and J gene preferences. Tumor and nontumor repertoires were significantly more similar in luminal-like than in basal-like breast cancer. The lymph node origin of tumor T cells was framed as consistent with a hypothesis, not demonstrated.

In TCRdb, the multiplex PCR reads were re-called with MiXCR into one record per CDR3 protein. In the table there are approximately 89,000 distinct CDR3 sequences, roughly 28% of which are singletons. This TCR was sampled from a female donor with breast cancer. Some clones in this sample may be carry-over from other donors' samples. The source material was axillary lymph node tissue.

The CDR3, as DNA: TGTGCCAGCAGCTTGGCTGTGGCCACAGATACGCAGTATTTT. This sequence encodes CASSLAVATDTQYF. This sequence joins TRBV5-4 and TRBJ2-3; no clear D gene. V was trimmed by 0 bases and J by 2 bases, leaving 7 bases between them. Germline V gene data show CDR1 as SGHNT and CDR2 as YYREEE (reference sequence). CDR3 length: 14 amino acids.